These 15 T cell receptor beta chains originate from one sample sequenced in a study of cytomegalovirus exposure and HLA in healthy donors. Vbeta (60) and Jbeta (13) primers were used in the PCR. Measured with immunoSEQ multiplex PCR; TCRdb has only the in-frame clones, and not every one. The data show 150,000 to 200,000 clones, roughly four fifths seen once. The sequencing sample was made of PBMCs. These receptors came from a middle-aged woman in good health and CMV-seronegative.

V usage is TRBV2 and J usage is TRBJ2-3, with D hard to call. This CDR3 has 14 amino acids. CDR1 is SNHLY and CDR2 is FYNNEI in the germline V gene. The ends were cut back, 7 bases at V and 1 base at J, with 12 bases in the middle. CDR3 in amino acids: CASNYKEGTDTQYF. In DNA form, the CDR3 reads TGTGCCAGCAACTATAAGGAAGGCACAGATACGCAGTATTTT. The variable domain in full, completed from reference TRBV2 and TRBJ2-3, reads EPEVTQTPSHQVTQMGQEVILRCVPISNHLYFYWYRQILGQKVEFLVSFYNNEISEKSEIFDDQFSVERPDGSNFTLKIRSTKLEDSAMYFCASNYKEGTDTQYFGPGTRLTVL.

DNA for the CDR3: TGCAGCGTTGAACGTCCCAGTTCCGATTATGGCTACACCTTC. Amino acids: CSVERPSSDYGYTF. The chain recombines TRBV29-1 with TRBJ1-2; no clear D. The length of the CDR3 is 14 residues. Trimming removed 2 bases from V and 5 bases from J, with 15 bases in between. The V gene's germline CDR1 is SQVTM and CDR2 ANQGSEA.

The chain couples TRBV5-1 to TRBJ1-1, with D maybe TRBD1 (5 bases). Germline CDR1 reads SGHRS; CDR2 reads YFSETQ. Trimming cost V 2 bases and J 0 bases, with 14 bases left between them. The CDR3 sequence is 16 residues long. The CDR3 region has the DNA TGCGCCAGCAGCTTAGGACACTCTTTGCTGAACACTGAAGCTTTCTTT. This encodes CASSLGHSLLNTEAFF.

The rearrangement links TRBV9 to TRBJ2-1; weak D call: TRBD2 (5 bases). The CDR3 has 15 residues. The V gene lost 4 bases and the J gene lost 3 bases, with 14 bases spanning the gap. The germline V gene encodes CDR1 SGDLS and CDR2 YYNGEE. This CDR3 is CASSPRTDYYNEQFF. The CDR3 bases are TGTGCCAGCAGCCCCCGGACTGACTACTACAATGAGCAGTTCTTC.

This clone was observed a few times. The J gene is TRBJ2-7, the V gene TRBV23-1; D possibly corresponds to TRBD1 (5 bases). TRBV23-1 carries the ORF label, with uncertain function. This CDR3 has 12 residues. V was shortened by 8 bases and J by 5 bases, with 13 bases between the two germline ends. CDR3 nucleotides: TGCGCCAGCGGGCAGGGTCCCCACGAGCAGTACTTC. It is translated as CASGQGPHEQYF.

The chain couples TRBV6-1 to TRBJ1-1, with TRBD1 matching 7 bases. Germline loops: CDR1 MNHNS, CDR2 SASEGT. The CDR3 extends over 14 amino acids. With V trimmed by 7 bases and J by 1 base, 6 bases remained unmatched. CDR3 amino acids: CASTIDRENTEAFF. The CDR3, as DNA: TGTGCCAGCACCATTGACAGGGAGAACACTGAAGCTTTCTTT.

Only a few counts were recorded for this clone. The gene calls are TRBV6-1 and TRBJ1-1; the D gene is possibly TRBD1 (5 bases). The V end was cut by 2 bases, the J end by 6 bases, with 13 bases between. In germline, CDR1 is MNHNS, CDR2 SASEGT. The CDR3 sequence is 14 residues long. The CDR3 DNA reads as TGTGCCAGCAGTGAACAGACTCTCAGGGCTGAAGCTTTCTTT. Its protein is CASSEQTLRAEAFF.

The V and J genes are TRBV13 and TRBJ2-1; 10 bases line up with TRBD2. Germline CDR1 PRHDT, CDR2 FYEKMQ (reference sequence). This CDR3 contains 18 residues. J gave up 3 bases and V 3 bases, and 11 bases lay outside the gene matches. CDR3 in amino acids: CASSFKAAGGILYNEQFF. The CDR3 DNA sequence: TGTGCCAGCAGCTTTAAAGCAGCGGGAGGGATCCTCTACAATGAGCAGTTCTTC. The full variable domain, completed using reference TRBV13 and TRBJ2-1, is AAGVIQSPRHLIKEKRETATLKCYPIPRHDTVYWYQQGPGQDPQFLISFYEKMQSDKGSIPDRFSAQQFSDYHSELNMSSLELGDSALYFCASSFKAAGGILYNEQFFGPGTRLTVL.

The rearrangement uses TRBV9 and TRBJ2-4; 7 nucleotides align to TRBD2. CDR3 length: 15 amino acids. Germline assignment: CDR1 SGDLS and CDR2 YYNGEE. V shed 0 bases and J 2 bases; nucleotides not matched to a gene: 2. CDR3 residues: CASSVGGSTKNIQYF. The CDR3 nucleotides are TGTGCCAGCAGCGTAGGCGGGAGTACCAAAAACATTCAGTACTTC.

V usage is TRBV29-1 and J usage is TRBJ1-1, with TRBD1 identical over 9 bases. V gave up 4 bases and J gave up 7 bases; unmatched junction bases: 4. The CDR3 is 12 residues long. In germline, CDR1 is SQVTM, CDR2 ANQGSEA. CDR3 loop: CSVGGTGIEAFF. CDR3 bases: TGCAGCGTTGGGGGGACAGGGATTGAAGCTTTCTTT.

This chain connects TRBV5-1 to TRBJ2-2; 8 bases map to TRBD2. The germline CDR1 and CDR2 sequences are SGHRS and YFSETQ. This CDR3 spans 19 amino acids. The V and J ends lost 0 bases and 4 bases, in that order; junction bases with no gene match: 14. This chain's CDR3 is CASSLAKAGGPSGTGELFF. In nucleotides, the CDR3 is TGCGCCAGCAGCTTGGCCAAGGCGGGGGGCCCTTCGGGCACCGGGGAGCTGTTTTTT.

The chain uses TRBV6-5 and TRBJ2-3; perhaps TRBD1 as D (5 bases). Trimming took off 0 bases at V and 3 bases at J, with 10 bases between the two ends. The CDR3 loop spans 15 amino acids. Germline CDR1 is MNHEY and CDR2 is SVGAGI. The CDR3 DNA is TGTGCCAGCAGTTACTCGCAGGGTTGGACAGATACGCAGTATTTT. This encodes CASSYSQGWTDTQYF.

The rearrangement joins TRBV30 to TRBJ1-2; D remains ambiguous. This CDR3 contains 12 residues. Germline CDR1 reads GTSNPN; CDR2 reads SVGIG (reference sequence). Trimming pared 1 base from V and 8 bases from J, leaving 11 bases between. The CDR3 coding sequence is TGTGCCTGGAGTGGGGAGGTTGAGGGCTACACCTTC. This sequence encodes CAWSGEVEGYTF. Filled out from reference TRBV30 and TRBJ1-2, the complete variable domain reads SQTIHQWPATLVQPVGSPLSLECTVEGTSNPNLYWYRQAAGRGLQLLFYSVGIGQISSEVPQNLSASRPQDRQFILSSKKLLLSDSGFYLCAWSGEVEGYTFGSGTRLTVV.

The chain employs TRBV9 and TRBJ2-6, with no clear D. Germline CDR1 SGDLS, CDR2 YYNGEE. Trimming removed 0 bases from V and 0 bases from J, with 13 bases in between. This CDR3 spans 18 amino acids. CDR3 sequence (DNA): TGTGCCAGCAGCGTAGGGCACCTCAACAACTCTGGGGCCAACGTCCTGACTTTC. This gives the protein CASSVGHLNNSGANVLTF.

The chain recombines TRBV5-1 with TRBJ2-3; 8 nucleotides match TRBD2. The CDR3 loop spans 15 amino acids. Germline V CDR1 and CDR2: SGHRS, YFSETQ. V dropped 4 bases and J dropped 3; count of bases not matched to a gene: 7. DNA for the CDR3: TGCGCCAGCAGCCAAGCGGGAGATTGGACAGATACGCAGTATTTT. Its translation: CASSQAGDWTDTQYF.